These 27 T cell receptor beta chains originate from one sample sequenced in a study of OX40 agonist ivuxolimab in advanced cancers. Sequenced by immunoSEQ multiplex PCR; TCRdb stores in-frame clones only, minus some. The sample includes approximately 74,000 clones, approximately 90% seen only once; the top ten take around 0.31%. Sequencing was performed on CD4+ or CD8+ T cells sorted from blood, taken in a trial of the OX40 agonist ivuxolimab. Receptors were obtained from an adult with an advanced solid tumor such as melanoma, head and neck, liver or kidney cancer.

V gene TRBV7-6 combines with J gene TRBJ1-5, with 9 bases aligning to TRBD1. This CDR3 comprises 16 residues. In germline, CDR1 is SGHVS, CDR2 FNYEAQ. V trimming: 1 base; J trimming: 5 bases; junction bases outside the gene matches: 6. CDR3 region: CASSLGTGGGYQPQHF. The CDR3 DNA reads as TGTGCCAGCAGCTTAGGAACAGGGGGCGGCTATCAGCCCCAGCATTTT.

The rearrangement links TRBV5-5 to TRBJ2-7; 9 nucleotides agree with TRBD2. V was clipped by 4 bases and J by 7 bases; unmatched bases: 18. The CDR3 runs to 17 residues. Looked up from germline, CDR1 is SGHKS and CDR2 is YYEKEE (reference sequence). The CDR3 region has the DNA TGTGCCAGCAGCCCCCGACTGACTAGCGGTGGGTTCTGGGAGCAGTACTTC. It is translated as CASSPRLTSGGFWEQYF.

The V call is TRBV5-1, the J call TRBJ2-1; D gene unclear. Germline V lookup: CDR1 SGHRS, CDR2 YFSETQ. V gave up 4 bases and J gave up 8 bases, with 13 bases separating them. The CDR3 has 13 residues. CDR3 amino acids: CASSPGLRDEQFF. Written as DNA, the CDR3 is TGCGCCAGCAGCCCCGGTTTGCGCGATGAGCAGTTCTTC.

The V call is TRBV27, the J call TRBJ1-2; D ambiguous. Germline V gene sequence: CDR1 MNHEY, CDR2 SMNVEV (reference sequence). There are 13 residues in the CDR3. The V and J ends lost 5 bases and 0 bases respectively, with 7 bases between them. The CDR3 loop reads CASSTLANYGYTF. The DNA of the CDR3 is TGTGCCAGCAGTACCTTAGCTAACTATGGCTACACCTTC.

This rearrangement joins TRBV19 to TRBJ2-5; 8 bases are shared with TRBD2. V lost 3 bases and J lost 7; bases outside the gene matches: 10. The CDR3 runs 15 residues. The germline V gene has CDR1 LNHDA and CDR2 SQIVND (reference sequence). The CDR3 region has the DNA TGTGCCAGTAGTATCCTAGCGGGTGGGGCGGGGACCCAGTACTTC. It encodes CASSILAGGAGTQYF.

Only one count was recorded for this clone. The gene calls are TRBV7-9 and TRBJ1-1; D is unclear. V was pared by 2 bases and J by 5 bases, with 12 bases between. This CDR3 region has 14 residues. CDR1 is SEHNR and CDR2 is FQNEAQ in the germline V gene (reference sequence). CDR3: CASSLTRTSTEAFF. CDR3 nucleotides: TGTGCCAGCAGCTTAACCCGGACTTCGACTGAAGCTTTCTTT.

The rearrangement uses TRBV6-6 and TRBJ1-6, with a possible D match to TRBD1 (5 bases). This CDR3 spans 14 amino acids. Germline V gives CDR1 MNHNY, CDR2 SVGAGI (reference sequence). Trimming took off 6 bases at V and 10 bases at J, with 16 bases between the two ends. CDR3 nucleotides: TGTGCCAGCAGGCCGGGACCCTGGGAATCACCCCTCCACTTT. It encodes CASRPGPWESPLHF.

This chain uses TRBV11-2 with TRBJ2-7, with unresolved D. Germline loops: CDR1 SGHAT, CDR2 FQNNGV. V lost 4 bases and J lost 2, with 12 bases in between. The CDR3 is made up of 14 amino acids. CDR3 in amino acids: CASSSLGRTYEQYF. CDR3 coding DNA: TGTGCCAGCAGCTCCCTCGGCAGAACCTACGAGCAGTACTTC.

The chain joins TRBV5-1 to TRBJ1-1, with 9 bases matching TRBD1. The length of the CDR3 is 13 residues. CDR1 and CDR2 (germline): SGHRS, YFSETQ. J gave up 3 bases and V 7 bases, and 4 bases lay outside the gene matches. CDR3 in DNA: TGCGCCAGCCGCCGGACAGGGGACACTGAAGCTTTCTTT. Protein sequence: CASRRTGDTEAFF.

The chain uses TRBV25-1 and TRBJ1-1; no firm D call. This CDR3 has 14 amino acids. Germline values: CDR1 MGHDK, CDR2 SYGVNS. The V end was cut by 0 bases, the J end by 4 bases, with 9 bases between. CDR3 sequence (DNA): TGTGCCAGCAGTGAATATCCGGGCGCCACTGAAGCTTTCTTT. Residues: CASSEYPGATEAFF.

Of note for this clone: At one end the junction does not follow the germline gene, possibly because of a read error. The chain combines TRBV6-5 with TRBJ2-1; a weak D match, TRBD2 (6 bases). The CDR3 length is 16 residues. Germline V gene data show CDR1 as MNHEY and CDR2 as SVGAGI. CDR3 sequence: CASGYSLARPKNEQFF. The CDR3 nucleotides are TGTGCCAGCGGTTACTCACTAGCAAGACCAAAGAATGAGCAGTTCTTC.

This sequence joins TRBV4-2 and TRBJ2-2; 10 bases line up with TRBD2. The CDR3 loop spans 18 amino acids. Looked up from germline, CDR1 is LGHNA and CDR2 is YNFKEQ. The ends lost 0 bases at V and 0 bases at J; junction bases unmatched: 4. This chain's CDR3 is CASSQELAGLSNTGELFF. CDR3 sequence (DNA): TGTGCCAGCAGCCAAGAACTAGCGGGATTGTCGAACACCGGGGAGCTGTTTTTT.

The chain couples TRBV21-1 to TRBJ2-7; no check of the table's D call, TRBD2, against the DNA was made. TRBV21-1 is a listed pseudogene. The CDR3 spans 15 residues. CDR3: CASSKRSGYSYEQYF. In DNA, the CDR3 is TGTGCCAGCAGCAAACGCAGCGGGTACTCCTACGAGCAGTACTTC.

The CDR3 spells CSVGHASSYNEQFF. The CDR3 region has the DNA TGCAGCGTTGGACATGCCAGCTCCTACAATGAGCAGTTCTTC. This chain uses TRBV29-1 with TRBJ2-1; no reliable D call. The CDR3 is 14 residues long. V lost 4 bases and J lost 0, with 10 bases in between. CDR1 SQVTM and CDR2 ANQGSEA come from the germline V gene.

The rearrangement links TRBV4-1 to TRBJ2-7, with 11 bases aligning to TRBD2. Germline V gene sequence: CDR1 MGHRA, CDR2 YSYEKL. The CDR3 is 17 residues long. V dropped 6 bases and J dropped 0; count of bases not matched to a gene: 10. CDR3 in DNA: TGCGCCAGCAGTTACAGCGGGACTAGCGGATCCTCCTACGAGCAGTACTTC. Its translation is CASSYSGTSGSSYEQYF.

The chain employs TRBV2 and TRBJ2-7; D possibly corresponds to TRBD2 (5 bases). Germline CDR1 and CDR2: SNHLY and FYNNEI. The CDR3 is 14 amino acids. Trimming left V 11 bases short and J 0 bases short, with 17 bases between. The CDR3 region has the DNA TGTGCCGGAAGACGGGGTTTAAGCTCCTACGAGCAGTACTTC. This gives the protein CAGRRGLSSYEQYF. The full variable domain, in which reference TRBV2 and TRBJ2-7 provide the parts outside the CDR3, is EPEVTQTPSHQVTQMGQEVILRCVPISNHLYFYWYRQILGQKVEFLVSFYNNEISEKSEIFDDQFSVERPDGSNFTLKIRSTKLEDSAMYFCAGRRGLSSYEQYFGPGTRLTVT.

The chain combines TRBV4-1 with TRBJ2-5; no clear D gene. Germline V gene lookup returns CDR1 MGHRA and CDR2 YSYEKL. The CDR3 has 16 amino acids. Trimming removed 0 bases at V and 5 bases at J, with 16 bases between. CDR3 sequence reads: CASSQEHHSLMETQYF. CDR3 nucleotide sequence: TGCGCCAGCAGCCAAGAACATCACAGTTTGATGGAGACCCAGTACTTC.

V is TRBV18 and J is TRBJ1-3, with D perhaps TRBD1 (5 bases). V gave up 0 bases and J gave up 4 bases, with 10 bases separating them. The CDR3 covers 15 residues. The germline V gene has CDR1 KGHSH and CDR2 LQKENI. CDR3 DNA: TGTGCCAGCTCACCACCCGCAGGGTACGGAAACACCATATATTTT. Protein sequence: CASSPPAGYGNTIYF.

V gene TRBV10-2 combines with J gene TRBJ2-1, with D perhaps matching TRBD1 (6 bases). Germline-derived CDR1 and CDR2 are WSHSY and SAAADI. Trimming took 2 bases from V and 9 from J, leaving 17 bases between them. This CDR3 spans 15 amino acids. CDR3 coding DNA: TGCGCCAGCAGTGAGGGCCAGGGGTTGTATAGTGAGCAGTTCTTC. Its translation is CASSEGQGLYSEQFF.

The chain uses TRBV28 and TRBJ2-3; D is uncertain. The CDR3 has 13 residues. Germline-derived CDR1 and CDR2 are MDHEN and SYDVKM. The V end lost 2 bases, the J end lost 1 base, and 4 bases lay between the germline ends. CDR3 sequence: CASSLGGTDTQYF. The CDR3 bases are TGTGCCAGCAGTTTAGGCGGCACAGATACGCAGTATTTT.

This clone was seen just once. This chain uses TRBV10-1 with TRBJ2-2, with D perhaps matching TRBD1 or TRBD2 (5 bases each). Trimming removed 6 bases from V and 1 base from J, with 15 bases in between. The length of the CDR3 is 16 residues. Germline V lookup: CDR1 WNHNN, CDR2 SYGVQD (reference sequence). CDR3 in amino acids: CASSEVGTVNTGELFF. The CDR3 region has the DNA TGCGCCAGCAGCGAAGTCGGGACGGTGAACACCGGGGAGCTGTTTTTT.

J is TRBJ1-1 and V is TRBV6-1; D might be TRBD1 (6 bases). Trimming cost V 10 bases and J 1 base, with 16 bases left between them. Germline assignment: CDR1 MNHNS and CDR2 SASEGT. This CDR3 contains 14 residues. CDR3 amino acids: CAIELGGGNTEAFF. DNA of the CDR3: TGTGCCATCGAACTAGGGGGGGGGAACACTGAAGCTTTCTTT.

The genes are TRBV4-1 and TRBJ1-3; D unresolved. This CDR3 region has 15 residues. Germline assignment: CDR1 MGHRA and CDR2 YSYEKL. V lost 3 bases, J lost 0 bases, and 9 bases lay in between. Written as DNA, the CDR3 is TGCGCCAGCAGCCAGAGGACGGACTCTGGAAACACCATATATTTT. As protein: CASSQRTDSGNTIYF.

This chain connects TRBV5-1 to TRBJ2-7; 10 bases match TRBD2. The CDR3 totals 15 residues. The germline V gene encodes CDR1 SGHRS and CDR2 YFSETQ. V gave up 1 base and J gave up 5 bases; unmatched junction bases: 6. Here the CDR3 DNA reads TGCGCCAGCAGCTTGACTAGCGGGGCGGGTAACGAGCAGTACTTC. Translation: CASSLTSGAGNEQYF.

The rearrangement uses TRBV2 and TRBJ2-3, with TRBD2 matching over 12 bases. After removal of 4 bases from V and 4 bases from J, the junction contained 3 bases not matched to a gene. The CDR3 totals 15 residues. From germline, CDR1 is SNHLY and CDR2 FYNNEI. The CDR3 protein is CASSGASGRADTQYF. The CDR3 DNA follows: TGTGCCAGCAGTGGCGCTAGCGGGAGGGCAGATACGCAGTATTTT. Complete variable domain (other parts from reference TRBV2 and TRBJ2-3): EPEVTQTPSHQVTQMGQEVILRCVPISNHLYFYWYRQILGQKVEFLVSFYNNEISEKSEIFDDQFSVERPDGSNFTLKIRSTKLEDSAMYFCASSGASGRADTQYFGPGTRLTVL.

The chain combines TRBV10-2 with TRBJ2-7, with D unresolved. The CDR3 sequence is 16 residues long. The germline CDR1 and CDR2 sequences are WSHSY and SAAADI. V lost 0 bases and J 0 bases, leaving 12 bases between the germline ends. CDR3 protein: CASSESAGTNSYEQYF. The CDR3 region has the DNA TGCGCCAGCAGTGAGTCCGCAGGAACTAACTCCTACGAGCAGTACTTC.

The chain is built from TRBV6-1 and TRBJ1-6; maybe TRBD1 (5 bases). The germline V and J ends were trimmed by 7 bases and 9 bases, with 19 bases remaining between them. Germline values: CDR1 MNHNS, CDR2 SASEGT. The length of the CDR3 is 15 residues. The CDR3 bases are TGTGCCAGCAACCCGGGCGGAGGGGTTGGTTCACCCCTCCACTTT. This codes for CASNPGGGVGSPLHF.